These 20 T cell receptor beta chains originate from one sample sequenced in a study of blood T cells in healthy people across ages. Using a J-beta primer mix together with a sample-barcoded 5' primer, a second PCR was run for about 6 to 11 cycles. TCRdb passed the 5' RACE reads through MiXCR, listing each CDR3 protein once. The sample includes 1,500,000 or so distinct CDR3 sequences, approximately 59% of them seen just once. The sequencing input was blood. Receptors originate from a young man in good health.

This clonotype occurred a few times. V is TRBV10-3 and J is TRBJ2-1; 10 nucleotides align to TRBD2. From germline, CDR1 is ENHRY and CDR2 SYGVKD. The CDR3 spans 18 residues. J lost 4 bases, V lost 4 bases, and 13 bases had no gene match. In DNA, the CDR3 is TGTGCCATCAGTGGAGGGGGCGAGAGACTAGCGGGTTACAATGAGCAGTTCTTC. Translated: CAISGGGERLAGYNEQFF.

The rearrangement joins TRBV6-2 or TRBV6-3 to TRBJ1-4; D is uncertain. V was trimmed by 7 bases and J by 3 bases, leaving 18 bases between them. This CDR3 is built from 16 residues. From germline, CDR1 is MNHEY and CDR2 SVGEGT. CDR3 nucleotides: TGTGCCAGCACCGCAACACTCGGGGAACCTAATGAAAAACTGTTTTTT. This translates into CASTATLGEPNEKLFF.

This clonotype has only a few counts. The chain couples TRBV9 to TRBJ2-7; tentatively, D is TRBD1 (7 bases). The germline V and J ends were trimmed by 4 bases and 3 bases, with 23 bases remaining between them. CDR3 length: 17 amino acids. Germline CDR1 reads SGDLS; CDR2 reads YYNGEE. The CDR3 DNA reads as TGTGCCAGCAGCCCGTACTTGCAGGGGGAGGTGCTCTACGAGCAGTACTTC. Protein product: CASSPYLQGEVLYEQYF.

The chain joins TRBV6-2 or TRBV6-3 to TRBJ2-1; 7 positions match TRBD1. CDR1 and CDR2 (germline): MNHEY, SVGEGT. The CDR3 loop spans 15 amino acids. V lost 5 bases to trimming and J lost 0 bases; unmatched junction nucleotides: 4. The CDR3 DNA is TGTGCCAGCAGTGACCGGGACAGCTCCTACAATGAGCAGTTCTTC. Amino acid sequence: CASSDRDSSYNEQFF.

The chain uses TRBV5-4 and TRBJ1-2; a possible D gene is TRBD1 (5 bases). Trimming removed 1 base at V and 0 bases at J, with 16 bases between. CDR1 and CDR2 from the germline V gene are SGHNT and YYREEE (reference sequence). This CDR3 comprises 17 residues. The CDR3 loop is CASSLTGRGPTNYGYTF. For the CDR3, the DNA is TGTGCCAGCAGCTTGACTGGTAGGGGACCTACTAACTATGGCTACACCTTC.

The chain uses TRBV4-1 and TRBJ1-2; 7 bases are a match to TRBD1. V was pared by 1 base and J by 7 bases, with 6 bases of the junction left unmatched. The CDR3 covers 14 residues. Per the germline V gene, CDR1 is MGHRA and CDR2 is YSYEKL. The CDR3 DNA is TGCGCCAGCAGCCAAGGGACAGGTGATCTTGGCTACACCTTC. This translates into CASSQGTGDLGYTF.

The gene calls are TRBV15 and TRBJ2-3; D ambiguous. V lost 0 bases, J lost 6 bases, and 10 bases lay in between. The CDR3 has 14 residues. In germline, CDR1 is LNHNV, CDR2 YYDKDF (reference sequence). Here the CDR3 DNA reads TGTGCCACCAGCAGAGAGGGCCCCCCGGATACGCAGTATTTT. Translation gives CATSREGPPDTQYF.

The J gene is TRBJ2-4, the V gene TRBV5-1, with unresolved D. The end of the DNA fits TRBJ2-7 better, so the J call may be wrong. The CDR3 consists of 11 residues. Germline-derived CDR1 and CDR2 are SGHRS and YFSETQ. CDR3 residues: CASKDGYEQYF. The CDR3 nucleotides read TGCGCCAGCAAAGACGGATACGAGCAGTACTTC.

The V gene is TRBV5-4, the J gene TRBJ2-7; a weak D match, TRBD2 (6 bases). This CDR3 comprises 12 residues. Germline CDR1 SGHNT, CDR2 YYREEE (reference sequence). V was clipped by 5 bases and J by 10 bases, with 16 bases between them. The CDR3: CASSAASELQYF. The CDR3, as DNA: TGTGCCAGCAGTGCTGCTAGCGAACTTCAGTACTTC.

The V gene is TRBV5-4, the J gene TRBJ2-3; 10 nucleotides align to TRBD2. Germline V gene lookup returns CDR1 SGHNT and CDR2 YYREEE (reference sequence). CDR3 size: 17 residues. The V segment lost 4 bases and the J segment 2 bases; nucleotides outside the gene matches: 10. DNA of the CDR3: TGTGCCAGCAGCACCGGACTAGCGGCCAAACCCACAGATACGCAGTATTTT. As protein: CASSTGLAAKPTDTQYF.

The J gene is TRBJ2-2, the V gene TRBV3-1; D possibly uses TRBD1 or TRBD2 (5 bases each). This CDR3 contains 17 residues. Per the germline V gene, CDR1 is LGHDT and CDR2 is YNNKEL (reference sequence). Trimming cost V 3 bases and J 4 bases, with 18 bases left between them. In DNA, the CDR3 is TGTGCCAGCAGCCACAGGTCCCAGGGAGTACCCACCGGGGAGCTGTTTTTT. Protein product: CASSHRSQGVPTGELFF.

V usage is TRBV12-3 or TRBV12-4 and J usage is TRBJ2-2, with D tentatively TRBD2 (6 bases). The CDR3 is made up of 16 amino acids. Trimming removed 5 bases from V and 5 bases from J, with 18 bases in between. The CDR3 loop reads CASSPPRGRGTGELFF. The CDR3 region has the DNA TGTGCCAGCAGTCCTCCACGGGGCCGGGGGACCGGGGAGCTGTTTTTT.

The CDR3 reads CASSLSAGGPGYTF. The CDR3 coding sequence is TGTGCCAGCAGTTTATCAGCAGGGGGCCCTGGCTACACCTTC. The rearrangement joins TRBV27 to TRBJ1-2; 8 bases align to TRBD1. The CDR3 spans 14 residues. J lost 7 bases, V lost 0 bases, and 4 bases had no gene match. Germline-derived CDR1 and CDR2 are MNHEY and SMNVEV (reference sequence).

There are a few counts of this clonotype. This CDR3 reads CASSYADSDGYTF. CDR3 nucleotide sequence: TGTGCCAGCAGTTACGCAGACAGTGATGGCTACACCTTC. The rearrangement links TRBV6-6 to TRBJ1-2, with D possibly TRBD1 on 5 matching bases. Per the germline V gene, CDR1 is MNHNY and CDR2 is SVGAGI (reference sequence). Trimming left V 2 bases short and J 6 bases short, with 10 bases between. The CDR3 spans 13 residues.

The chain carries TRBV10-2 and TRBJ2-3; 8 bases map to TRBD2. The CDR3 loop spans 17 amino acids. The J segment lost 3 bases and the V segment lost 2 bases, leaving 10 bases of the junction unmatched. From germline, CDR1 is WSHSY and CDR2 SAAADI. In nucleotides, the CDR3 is TGCGCCAGCAGTGAGCCCCAGGGCGGGGGGCAGACAGATACGCAGTATTTT. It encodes CASSEPQGGGQTDTQYF.

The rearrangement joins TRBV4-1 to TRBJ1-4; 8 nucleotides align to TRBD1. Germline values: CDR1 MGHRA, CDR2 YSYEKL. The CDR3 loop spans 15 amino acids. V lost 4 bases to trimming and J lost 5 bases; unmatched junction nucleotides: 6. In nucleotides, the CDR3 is TGCGCCAGCAGCCTGCTAGACAGGGGAAATGAAAAACTGTTTTTT. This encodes CASSLLDRGNEKLFF.

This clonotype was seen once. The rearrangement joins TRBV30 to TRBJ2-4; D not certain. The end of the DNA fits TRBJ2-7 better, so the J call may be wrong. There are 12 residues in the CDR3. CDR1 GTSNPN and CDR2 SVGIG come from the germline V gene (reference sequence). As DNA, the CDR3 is TGTGCCTGGACAGGAATAAACTACGAGCAGTACTTC. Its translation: CAWTGINYEQYF.

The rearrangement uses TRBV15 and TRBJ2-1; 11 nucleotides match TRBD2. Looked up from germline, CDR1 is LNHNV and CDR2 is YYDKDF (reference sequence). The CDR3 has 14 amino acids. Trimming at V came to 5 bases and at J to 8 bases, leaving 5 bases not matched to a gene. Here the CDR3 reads CATSGASGRYEQFF. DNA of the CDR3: TGTGCCACCAGCGGGGCTAGCGGGAGGTATGAGCAGTTCTTC.

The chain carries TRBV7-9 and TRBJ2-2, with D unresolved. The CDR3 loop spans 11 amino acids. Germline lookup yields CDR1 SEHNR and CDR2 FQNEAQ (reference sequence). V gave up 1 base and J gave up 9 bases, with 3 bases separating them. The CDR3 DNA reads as TGTGCCAGCAGCTTAGGTCGGGAGCTGTTTTTT. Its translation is CASSLGRELFF.

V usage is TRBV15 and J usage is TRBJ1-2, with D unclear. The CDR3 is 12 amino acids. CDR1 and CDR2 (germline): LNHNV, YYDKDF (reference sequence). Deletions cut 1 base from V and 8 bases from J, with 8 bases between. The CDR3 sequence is CATSRAPTGYTF. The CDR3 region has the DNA TGTGCCACCAGCAGAGCCCCTACGGGCTACACCTTC. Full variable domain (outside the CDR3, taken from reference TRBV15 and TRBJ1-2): DAMVIQNPRYQVTQFGKPVTLSCSQTLNHNVMYWYQQKSSQAPKLLFHYYDKDFNNEADTPDNFQSRRPNTSFCFLDIRSPGLGDTAMYLCATSRAPTGYTFGSGTRLTVV.